This T cell receptor beta chain was captured by sequencing in a study of identifying expanded T cells in peripheral blood. Produced via immunoSEQ multiplex PCR; TCRdb's table is partial and in-frame only. The sample shows 85,000 to 100,000 clones, about nine tenths of them seen only once. During the collection period, no donor immune events like infections were recorded. Regarding this clone: Its antigen is unidentified.

Germline-derived CDR1 and CDR2 are SGHTA and FQGNSA. The CDR3 has 16 residues. V gave up 5 bases and J gave up 4 bases; unmatched junction bases: 12. Findings and limits, study-wide: Differentially abundant clones: about 1.2 between replicates, 15 to 17 at roughly 2 weeks, approximately 18 at four. Across healthy donors, higher total template counts meant significantly greater roughly 2-week count variance.

The source material was blood. The gene calls are TRBV7-2 and TRBJ2-3; 7 bases line up with TRBD2. This clonotype was sampled from a person aged 18 to 69 in good health. The CDR3 here is CASSKVTTGGADTQYF. CDR3 coding DNA: TGTGCCAGCAGCAAAGTTACGACTGGGGGGGCAGATACGCAGTATTTT.